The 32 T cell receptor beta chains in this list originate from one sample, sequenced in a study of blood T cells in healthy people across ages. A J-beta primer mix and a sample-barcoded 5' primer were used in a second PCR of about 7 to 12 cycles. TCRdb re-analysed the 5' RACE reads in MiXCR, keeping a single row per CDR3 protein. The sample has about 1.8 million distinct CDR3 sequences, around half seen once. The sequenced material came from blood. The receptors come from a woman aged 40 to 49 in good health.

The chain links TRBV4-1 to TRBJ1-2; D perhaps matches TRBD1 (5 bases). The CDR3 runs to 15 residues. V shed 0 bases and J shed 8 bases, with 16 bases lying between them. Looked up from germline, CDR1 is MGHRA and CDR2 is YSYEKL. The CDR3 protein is CASSQDRGGAEGYTF. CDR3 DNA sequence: TGCGCCAGCAGCCAAGATCGTGGGGGAGCGGAGGGCTACACCTTC.

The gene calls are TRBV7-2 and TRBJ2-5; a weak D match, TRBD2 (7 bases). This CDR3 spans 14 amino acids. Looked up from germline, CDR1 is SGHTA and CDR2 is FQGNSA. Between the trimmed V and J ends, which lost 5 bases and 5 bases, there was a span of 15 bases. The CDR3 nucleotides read TGTGCCAGCAGCGCCTTGGGGGGGCAGGAGACCCAGTACTTC. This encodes CASSALGGQETQYF.

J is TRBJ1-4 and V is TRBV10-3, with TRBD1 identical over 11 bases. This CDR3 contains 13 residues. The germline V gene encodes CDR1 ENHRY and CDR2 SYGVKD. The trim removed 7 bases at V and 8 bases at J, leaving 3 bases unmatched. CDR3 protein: CAIMGQGGEKLFF. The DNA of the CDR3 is TGTGCCATCATGGGACAGGGGGGAGAAAAACTGTTTTTT.

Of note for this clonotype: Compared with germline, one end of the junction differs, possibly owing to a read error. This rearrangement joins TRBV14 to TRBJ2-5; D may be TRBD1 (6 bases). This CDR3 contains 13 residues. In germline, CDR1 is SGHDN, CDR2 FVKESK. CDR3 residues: CASSLQGLETRYF. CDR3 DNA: TGTGCCAGCAGCCTACAGGGTTTGGAGACCCGGTACTTC.

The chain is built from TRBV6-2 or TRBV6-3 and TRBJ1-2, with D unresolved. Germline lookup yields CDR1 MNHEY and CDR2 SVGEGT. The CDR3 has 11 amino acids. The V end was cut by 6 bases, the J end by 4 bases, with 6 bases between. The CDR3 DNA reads TGTGCCAGCAGGAACAGCTATGGCTACACCTTC. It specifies CASRNSYGYTF.

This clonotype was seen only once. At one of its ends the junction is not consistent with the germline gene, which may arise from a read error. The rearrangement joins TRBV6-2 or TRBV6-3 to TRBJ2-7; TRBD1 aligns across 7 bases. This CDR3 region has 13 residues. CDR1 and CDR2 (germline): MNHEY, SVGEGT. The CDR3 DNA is TGTACCAGCAGGCAGGGGGTAACACGAGAGCAGTACTTC. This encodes CTSRQGVTREQYF.

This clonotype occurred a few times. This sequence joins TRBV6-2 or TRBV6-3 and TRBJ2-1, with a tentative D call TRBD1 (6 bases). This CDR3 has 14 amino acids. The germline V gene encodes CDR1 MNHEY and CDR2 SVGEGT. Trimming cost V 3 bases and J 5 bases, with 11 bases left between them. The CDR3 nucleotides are TGTGCCAGCAGTTATGTGGCAGGGGACAATGAGCAGTTCTTC. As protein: CASSYVAGDNEQFF.

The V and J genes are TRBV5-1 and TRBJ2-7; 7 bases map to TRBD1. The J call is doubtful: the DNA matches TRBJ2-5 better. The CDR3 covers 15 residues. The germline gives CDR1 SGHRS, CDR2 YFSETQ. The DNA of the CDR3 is TGCGCCAGCAGCTGGGAGACAGGGTCCGTGGAGACCCAGTACTTC. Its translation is CASSWETGSVETQYF.

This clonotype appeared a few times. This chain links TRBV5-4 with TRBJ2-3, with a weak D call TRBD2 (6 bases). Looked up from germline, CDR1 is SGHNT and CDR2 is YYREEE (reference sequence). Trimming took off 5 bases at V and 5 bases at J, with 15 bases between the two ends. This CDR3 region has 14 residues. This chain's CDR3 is CASRPGLLIDTQYF. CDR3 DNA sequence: TGTGCCAGCAGGCCGGGACTGCTTATAGATACGCAGTATTTT. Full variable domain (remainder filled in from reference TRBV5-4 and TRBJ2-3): ETGVTQSPTHLIKTRGQQVTLRCSSQSGHNTVSWYQQALGQGPQFIFQYYREEENGRGNFPPRFSGLQFPNYSSELNVNALELDDSALYLCASRPGLLIDTQYFGPGTRLTVL.

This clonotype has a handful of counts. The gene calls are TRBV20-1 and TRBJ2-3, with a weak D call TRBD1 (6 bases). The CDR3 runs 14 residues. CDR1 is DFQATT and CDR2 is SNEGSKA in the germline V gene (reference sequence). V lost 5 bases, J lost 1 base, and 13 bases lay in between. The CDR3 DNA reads TGCAGTGCTGACACAGGGTTACGCACAGATACGCAGTATTTT. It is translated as CSADTGLRTDTQYF.

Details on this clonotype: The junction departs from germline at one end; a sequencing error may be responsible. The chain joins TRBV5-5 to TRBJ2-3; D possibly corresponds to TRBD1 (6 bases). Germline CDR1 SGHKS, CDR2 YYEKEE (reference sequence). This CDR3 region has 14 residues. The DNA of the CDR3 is TGTGCCAGCAGCTTTGAACAGGGAAGAGATGCGCAGTATTTT. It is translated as CASSFEQGRDAQYF.

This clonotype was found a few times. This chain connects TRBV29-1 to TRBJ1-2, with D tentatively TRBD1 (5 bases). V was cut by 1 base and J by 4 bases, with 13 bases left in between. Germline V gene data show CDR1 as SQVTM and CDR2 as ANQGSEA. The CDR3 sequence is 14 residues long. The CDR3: CSVEAPGRLYGYTF. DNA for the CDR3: TGCAGCGTTGAAGCGCCGGGGCGCCTCTATGGCTACACCTTC.

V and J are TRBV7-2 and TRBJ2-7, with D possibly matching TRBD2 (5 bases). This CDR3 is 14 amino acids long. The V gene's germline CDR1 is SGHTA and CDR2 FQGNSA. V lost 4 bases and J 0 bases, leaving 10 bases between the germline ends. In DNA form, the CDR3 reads TGTGCCAGCAGCTCCGTGGGGAGCTCCTACGAGCAGTACTTC. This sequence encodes CASSSVGSSYEQYF.

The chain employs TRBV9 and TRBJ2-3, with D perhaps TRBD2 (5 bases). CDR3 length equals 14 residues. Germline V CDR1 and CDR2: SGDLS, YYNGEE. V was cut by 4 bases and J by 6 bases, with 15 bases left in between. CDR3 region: CASSPQAAVDTQYF. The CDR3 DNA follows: TGTGCCAGCAGCCCCCAAGCGGCGGTGGATACGCAGTATTTT.

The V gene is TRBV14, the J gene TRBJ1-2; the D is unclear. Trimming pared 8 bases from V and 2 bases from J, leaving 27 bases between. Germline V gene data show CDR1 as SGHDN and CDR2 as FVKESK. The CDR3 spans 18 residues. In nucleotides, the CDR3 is TGTGCCAGCTTCCCCCCCAGCGGGGATCCCGCTAAAAACTATGGCTACACCTTC. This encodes CASFPPSGDPAKNYGYTF.

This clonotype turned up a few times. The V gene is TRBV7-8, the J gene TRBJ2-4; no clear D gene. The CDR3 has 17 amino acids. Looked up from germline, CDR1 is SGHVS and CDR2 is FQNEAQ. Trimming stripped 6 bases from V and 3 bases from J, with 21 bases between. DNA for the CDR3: TGTGCCAGCAGTTCAGACGGTCCTTTAACGAGCAAAAACATTCAGTACTTC. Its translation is CASSSDGPLTSKNIQYF.

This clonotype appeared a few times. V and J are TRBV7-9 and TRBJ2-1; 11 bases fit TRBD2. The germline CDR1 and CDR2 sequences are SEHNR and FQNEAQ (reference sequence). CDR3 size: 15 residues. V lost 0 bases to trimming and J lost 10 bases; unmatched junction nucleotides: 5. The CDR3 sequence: CASSLATSGVTEQFF. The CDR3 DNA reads TGTGCCAGCAGCTTAGCGACTAGCGGGGTAACGGAGCAGTTCTTC.

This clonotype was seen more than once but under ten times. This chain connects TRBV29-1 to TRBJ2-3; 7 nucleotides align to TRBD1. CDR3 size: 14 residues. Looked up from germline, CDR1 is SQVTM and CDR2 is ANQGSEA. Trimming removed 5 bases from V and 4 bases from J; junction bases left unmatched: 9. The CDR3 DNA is TGCAGCGTTCAAGCAGGGGGATCGCCAGATACGCAGTATTTT. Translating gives CSVQAGGSPDTQYF.

The CDR3 nucleotides read TGTGCCAGCAGCTGGACAGGGACGGAGACCCAGTACTTC. Translated, it gives CASSWTGTETQYF. The chain recombines TRBV7-9 with TRBJ2-5; 8 positions agree with TRBD1. Looked up from germline, CDR1 is SEHNR and CDR2 is FQNEAQ (reference sequence). The junction had 3 bases not matched to a gene; V was cut back by 4 bases and J by 5 bases. The CDR3 loop spans 13 amino acids.

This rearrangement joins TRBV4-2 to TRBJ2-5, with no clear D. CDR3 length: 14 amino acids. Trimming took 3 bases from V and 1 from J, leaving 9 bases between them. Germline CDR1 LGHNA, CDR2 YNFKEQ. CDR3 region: CASSHEVAQETQYF. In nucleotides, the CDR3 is TGTGCCAGCAGCCATGAGGTAGCCCAAGAGACCCAGTACTTC.

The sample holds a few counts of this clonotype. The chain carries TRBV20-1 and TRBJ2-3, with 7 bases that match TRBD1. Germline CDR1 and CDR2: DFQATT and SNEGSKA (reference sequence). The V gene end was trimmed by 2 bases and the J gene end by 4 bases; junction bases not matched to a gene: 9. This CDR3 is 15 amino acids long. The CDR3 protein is CSARPDRVRADTQYF. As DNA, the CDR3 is TGCAGTGCTAGACCCGACAGGGTACGGGCAGATACGCAGTATTTT.

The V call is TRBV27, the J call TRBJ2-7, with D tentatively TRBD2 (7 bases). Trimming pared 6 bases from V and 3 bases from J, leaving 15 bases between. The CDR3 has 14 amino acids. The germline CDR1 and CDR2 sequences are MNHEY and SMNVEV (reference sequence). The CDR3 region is CASSGRGPLYEQYF. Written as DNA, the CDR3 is TGTGCCAGCAGCGGGCGGGGGCCCCTCTACGAGCAGTACTTC.

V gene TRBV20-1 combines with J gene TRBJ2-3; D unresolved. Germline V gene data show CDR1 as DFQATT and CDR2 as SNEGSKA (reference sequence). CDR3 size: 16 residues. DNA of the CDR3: TGCAGCGCTGGACCCCCTGCCGGTCCTAGCACAGATACGCAGTATTTT. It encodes CSAGPPAGPSTDTQYF.

The CDR3 loop is CASSPRPSGGRDNEQFF. CDR3 nucleotides: TGTGCCAGCAGCCCTCGGCCTAGCGGGGGGCGCGACAATGAGCAGTTCTTC. This chain connects TRBV7-9 to TRBJ2-1, with TRBD2 matching 11 bases. CDR3 length: 17 amino acids. Germline trimming cut 5 bases from V and 5 bases from J; bases unmatched to any gene: 11. Germline CDR1 and CDR2: SEHNR and FQNEAQ (reference sequence).

CDR3 protein: CSARGQTDYNSPLHF. The CDR3 DNA sequence: TGCAGTGCTAGGGGCCAGACAGATTATAATTCACCCCTCCACTTT. V usage is TRBV20-1 and J usage is TRBJ1-6, with a possible D match to TRBD1 (5 bases). Germline CDR1 reads DFQATT; CDR2 reads SNEGSKA (reference sequence). V was trimmed by 3 bases and J by 4 bases, leaving 13 bases between them. There are 15 residues in the CDR3.

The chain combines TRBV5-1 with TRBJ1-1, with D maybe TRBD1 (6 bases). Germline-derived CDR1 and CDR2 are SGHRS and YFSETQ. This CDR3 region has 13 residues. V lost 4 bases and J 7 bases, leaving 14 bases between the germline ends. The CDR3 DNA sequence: TGCGCCAGCAGCAAATCAGGGGTTGATGAAGCTTTCTTT. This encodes CASSKSGVDEAFF.

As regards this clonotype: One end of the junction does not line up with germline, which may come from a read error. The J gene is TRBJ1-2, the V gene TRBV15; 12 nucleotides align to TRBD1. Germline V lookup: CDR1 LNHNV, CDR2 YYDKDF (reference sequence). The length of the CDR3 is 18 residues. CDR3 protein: CATSRDLGQGATNYGYTF. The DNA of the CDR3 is TGTGCCACCAGCAGAGATCTGGGACAGGGGGCGACTAACTACGGCTACACCTTC.

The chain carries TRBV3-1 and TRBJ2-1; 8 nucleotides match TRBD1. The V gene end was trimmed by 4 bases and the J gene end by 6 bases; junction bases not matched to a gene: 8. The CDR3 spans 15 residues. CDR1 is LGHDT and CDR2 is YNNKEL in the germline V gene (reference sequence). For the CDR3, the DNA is TGTGCCAGCAGCCCACTGACAGGGGTTGCCAATGAGCAGTTCTTC. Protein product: CASSPLTGVANEQFF.

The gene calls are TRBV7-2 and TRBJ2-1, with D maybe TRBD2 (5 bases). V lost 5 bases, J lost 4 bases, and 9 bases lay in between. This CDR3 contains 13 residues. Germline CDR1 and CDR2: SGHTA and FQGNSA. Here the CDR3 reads CASSASPYNEQFF. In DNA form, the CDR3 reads TGTGCCAGCAGCGCTAGCCCGTACAATGAGCAGTTCTTC.

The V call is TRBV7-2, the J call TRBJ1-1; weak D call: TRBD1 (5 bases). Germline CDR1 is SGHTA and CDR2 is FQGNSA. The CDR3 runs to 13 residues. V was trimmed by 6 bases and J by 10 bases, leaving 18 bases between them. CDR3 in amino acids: CASRSTGAGGAFF. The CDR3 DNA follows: TGTGCCAGCAGATCCACAGGAGCCGGGGGAGCTTTCTTT.

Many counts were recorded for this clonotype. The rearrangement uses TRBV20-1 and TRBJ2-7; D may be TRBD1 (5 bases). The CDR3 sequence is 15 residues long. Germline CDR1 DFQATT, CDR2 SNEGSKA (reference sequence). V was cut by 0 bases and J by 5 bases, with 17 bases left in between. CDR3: CSAREIAGQVHEQYF. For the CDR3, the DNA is TGCAGTGCTAGAGAGATCGCAGGGCAGGTCCACGAGCAGTACTTC.

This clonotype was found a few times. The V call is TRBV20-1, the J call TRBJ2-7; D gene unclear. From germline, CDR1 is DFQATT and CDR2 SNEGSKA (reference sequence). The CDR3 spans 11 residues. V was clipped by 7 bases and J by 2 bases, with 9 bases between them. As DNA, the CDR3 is TGCAGTGTTCAGGATACCTACGAGCAGTACTTC. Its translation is CSVQDTYEQYF.